This T cell receptor (beta chain) was documented in a study of response to subunit inactivated influenza vaccine. Study-wide results and caveats: Few additional T cells are recruited per seasonal influenza vaccination, authors suggested.

TCRdb reanalysed the RT-PCR reads using MiXCR and keeps one entry per CDR3 protein. Of about 540,000 distinct CDR3 sequences detected, 14% appear once; the ten largest clones hold over 8.5%. Deletions cut 5 bases from V and 0 bases from J, with 14 bases between. CDR3 size: 15 residues. With regard to this clonotype: Its antigen remains unidentified.

The source material was PBMCs from blood, sampled 11 to 12 days after vaccination. This receptor was taken from a man in his fifties who received an inactivated influenza vaccine. V is TRBV12-3 or TRBV12-4 and J is TRBJ2-7; weak D call: TRBD2 (5 bases). CDR3 loop: CASSQLGGTSYEQYF. The CDR3, as DNA: TGTGCCAGCAGTCAGCTAGGAGGAACCTCCTACGAGCAGTACTTC.